This T cell receptor (beta chain) was obtained from a study of T cell repertoires in cytomegalovirus infection. Study at large: The public TCR beta signatures pointed to both CMV infection and matching HLA type.

Findings and limits, study-wide: There were carriers of CMV plus the relevant HLA, and cumulative public TCR beta family frequency identified them. Dominating the ex vivo response were HLA-C-restricted CMV-specific TCR beta clonotypes.

From germline, CDR1 is MNHEY and CDR2 SVGEGT. This CDR3 region has 16 residues. V dropped 0 bases and J dropped 0 bases, with 9 bases sitting between them. From the reads, TCRdb called clonotypes with MiXCR, one entry per CDR3 protein. The repertoire holds under 200,000 distinct CDR3 sequences, with 17% as singletons. This clonotype was observed a few times. Its antigen is as yet unknown. This receptor was identified in a human donor in good health (CMV status not recorded). Some clones in this sample may be carry-over from other donors' samples. Sequencing input: CD8+ T cells from PBMCs. This rearrangement joins TRBV6-2 or TRBV6-3 to TRBJ1-5, with D maybe TRBD1 (5 bases). CDR3 loop: CASSYSGDYSNQPQHF. In DNA form, the CDR3 reads TGTGCCAGCAGTTACTCGGGGGACTATAGCAATCAGCCCCAGCATTTT.